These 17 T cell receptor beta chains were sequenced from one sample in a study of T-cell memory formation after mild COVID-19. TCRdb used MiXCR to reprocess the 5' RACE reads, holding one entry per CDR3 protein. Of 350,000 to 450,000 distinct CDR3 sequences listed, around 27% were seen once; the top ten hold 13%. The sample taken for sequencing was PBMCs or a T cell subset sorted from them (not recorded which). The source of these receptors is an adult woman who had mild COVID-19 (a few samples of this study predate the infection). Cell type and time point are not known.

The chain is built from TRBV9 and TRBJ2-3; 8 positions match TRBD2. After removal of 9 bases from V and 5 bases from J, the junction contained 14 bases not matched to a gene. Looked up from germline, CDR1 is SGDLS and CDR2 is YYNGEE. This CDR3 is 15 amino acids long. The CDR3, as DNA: TGTGCCACCTCGCACGGGGGGGCCTCGGGAGATACGCAGTATTTT. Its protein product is CATSHGGASGDTQYF.

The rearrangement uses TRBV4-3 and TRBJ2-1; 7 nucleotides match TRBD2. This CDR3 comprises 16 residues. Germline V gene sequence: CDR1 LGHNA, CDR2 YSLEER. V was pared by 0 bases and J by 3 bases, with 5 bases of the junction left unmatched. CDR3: CASSQEPSGVYNEQFF. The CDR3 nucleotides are TGCGCCAGCAGCCAAGAACCTAGCGGAGTCTACAATGAGCAGTTCTTC.

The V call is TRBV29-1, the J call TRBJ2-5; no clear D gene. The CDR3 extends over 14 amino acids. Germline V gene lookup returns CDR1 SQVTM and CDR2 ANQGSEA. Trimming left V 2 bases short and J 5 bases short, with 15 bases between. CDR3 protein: CSVEWAGGKETQYF. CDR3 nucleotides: TGCAGCGTTGAATGGGCAGGTGGGAAGGAGACCCAGTACTTC.

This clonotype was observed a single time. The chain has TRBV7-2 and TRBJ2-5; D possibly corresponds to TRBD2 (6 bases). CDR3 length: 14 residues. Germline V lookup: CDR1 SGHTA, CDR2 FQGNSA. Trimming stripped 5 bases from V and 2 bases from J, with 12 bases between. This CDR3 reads CASSPGGLQETQYF. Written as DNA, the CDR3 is TGTGCCAGCAGCCCAGGAGGGTTACAAGAGACCCAGTACTTC.

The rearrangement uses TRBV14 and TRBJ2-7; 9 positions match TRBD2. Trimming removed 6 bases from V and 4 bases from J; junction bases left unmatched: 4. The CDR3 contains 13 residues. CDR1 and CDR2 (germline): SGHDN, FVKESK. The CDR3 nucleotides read TGTGCCAGCAGGCTAGCGGGAACGTACGAGCAGTACTTC. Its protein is CASRLAGTYEQYF.

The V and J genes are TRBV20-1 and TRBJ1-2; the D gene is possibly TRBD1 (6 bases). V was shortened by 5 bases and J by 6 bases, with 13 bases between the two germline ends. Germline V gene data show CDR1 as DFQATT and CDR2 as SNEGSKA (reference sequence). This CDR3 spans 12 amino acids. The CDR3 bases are TGCAGTGCTTCACAGGGACCCGATGGCTACACCTTC. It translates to CSASQGPDGYTF.

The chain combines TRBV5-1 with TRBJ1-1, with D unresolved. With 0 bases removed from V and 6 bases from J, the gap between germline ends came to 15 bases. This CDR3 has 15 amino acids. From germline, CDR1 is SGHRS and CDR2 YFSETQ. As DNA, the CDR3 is TGCGCCAGCAGCTTGGTCGGGGTGAGGAAGGCTGAAGCTTTCTTT. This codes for CASSLVGVRKAEAFF.

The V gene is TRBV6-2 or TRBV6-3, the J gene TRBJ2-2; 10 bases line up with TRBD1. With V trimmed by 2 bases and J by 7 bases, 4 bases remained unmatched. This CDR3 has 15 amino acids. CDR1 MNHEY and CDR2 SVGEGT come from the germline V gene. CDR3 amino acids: CASSYGTGVRGELFF. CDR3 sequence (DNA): TGTGCCAGCAGTTACGGGACAGGGGTCCGCGGGGAGCTGTTTTTT.

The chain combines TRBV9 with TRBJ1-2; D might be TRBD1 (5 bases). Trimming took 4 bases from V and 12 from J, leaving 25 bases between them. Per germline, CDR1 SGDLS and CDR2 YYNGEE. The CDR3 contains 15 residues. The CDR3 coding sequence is TGTGCCAGCAGCCCAACATATCGGGACGGCTTATCACACACCTTC. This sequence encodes CASSPTYRDGLSHTF.

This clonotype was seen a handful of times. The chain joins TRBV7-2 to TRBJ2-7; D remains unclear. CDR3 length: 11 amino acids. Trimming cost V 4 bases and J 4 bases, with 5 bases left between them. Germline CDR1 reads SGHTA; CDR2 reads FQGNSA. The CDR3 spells CASSSQYEQYF. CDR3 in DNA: TGTGCCAGCAGCTCCCAGTACGAGCAGTACTTC.

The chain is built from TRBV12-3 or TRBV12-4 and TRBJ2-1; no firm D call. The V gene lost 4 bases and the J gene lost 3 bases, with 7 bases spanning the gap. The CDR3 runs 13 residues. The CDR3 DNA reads TGTGCCAGCAGTTACGGCGGCTACAATGAGCAGTTCTTC. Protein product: CASSYGGYNEQFF.

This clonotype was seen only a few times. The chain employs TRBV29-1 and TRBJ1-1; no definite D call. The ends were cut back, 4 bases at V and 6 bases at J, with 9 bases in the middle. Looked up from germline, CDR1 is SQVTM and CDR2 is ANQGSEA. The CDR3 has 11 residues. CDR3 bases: TGCAGCGTTGCCCCCGGGGCTGAAGCTTTCTTT. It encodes CSVAPGAEAFF.

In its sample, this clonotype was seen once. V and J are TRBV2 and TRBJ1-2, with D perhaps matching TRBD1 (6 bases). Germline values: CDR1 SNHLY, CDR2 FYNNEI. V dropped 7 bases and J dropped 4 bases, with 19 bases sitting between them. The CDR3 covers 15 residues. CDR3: CASNEKPGTLYGYTF. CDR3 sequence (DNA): TGTGCCAGCAACGAAAAGCCCGGGACACTCTATGGCTACACCTTC.

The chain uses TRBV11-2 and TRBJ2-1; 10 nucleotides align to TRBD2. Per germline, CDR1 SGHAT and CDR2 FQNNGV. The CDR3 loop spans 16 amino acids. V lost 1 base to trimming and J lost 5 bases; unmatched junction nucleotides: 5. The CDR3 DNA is TGTGCCAGCAGCTTAGCTCCTAGCGGGGGAAACAATGAGCAGTTCTTC. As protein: CASSLAPSGGNNEQFF.

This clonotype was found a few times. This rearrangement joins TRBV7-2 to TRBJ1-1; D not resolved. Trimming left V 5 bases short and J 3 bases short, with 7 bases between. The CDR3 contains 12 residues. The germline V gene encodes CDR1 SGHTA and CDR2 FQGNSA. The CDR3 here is CASSLIYTEAFF. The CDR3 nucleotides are TGTGCCAGCAGCCTTATATACACTGAAGCTTTCTTT.

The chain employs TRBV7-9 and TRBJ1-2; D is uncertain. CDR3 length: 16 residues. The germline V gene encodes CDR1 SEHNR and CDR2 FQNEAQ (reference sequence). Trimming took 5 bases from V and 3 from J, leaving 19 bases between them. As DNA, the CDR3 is TGTGCCAGCAGCCCGAGGAGAGAAACCTCTGACTATGGCTACACCTTC. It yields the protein CASSPRRETSDYGYTF.

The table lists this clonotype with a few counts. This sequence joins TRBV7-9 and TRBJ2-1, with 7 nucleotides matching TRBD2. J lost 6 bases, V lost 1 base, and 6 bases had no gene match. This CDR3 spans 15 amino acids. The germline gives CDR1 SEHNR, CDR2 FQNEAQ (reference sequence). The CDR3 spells CASSLGAGALNEQFF. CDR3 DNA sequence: TGTGCCAGCAGCTTAGGTGCGGGAGCTCTCAATGAGCAGTTCTTC.